What follows is one T cell receptor beta chain and its context. Its specificity is unknown. Each patient's relapse followed autologous stem cell transplantation, and brentuximab vedotin exposure varied. Best outcomes ranged across complete response, partial response and progressive disease. This entry is derived from a study of PD-1 blockade in classical Hodgkin lymphoma. General study findings and limits: The study reported lower baseline TCR diversity in newly diagnosed patients than in healthy donors.

CDR1 LNHDA and CDR2 SQIVND come from the germline V gene (reference sequence). V was shortened by 3 bases and J by 7 bases, with 10 bases between the two germline ends. There are 13 residues in the CDR3. Only in-frame clones appear in the TCRdb table, and some are missing; sequencing was by immunoSEQ multiplex PCR. The data show under 40,000 clones, just over 75% seen once. Sequencing used peripheral blood mononuclear cells (PBMCs), obtained before the second cycle of nivolumab. This TCR was recovered from a human donor with classical Hodgkin lymphoma. The J gene is TRBJ1-5, the V gene TRBV19; D perhaps matches TRBD1 (5 bases). CDR3 DNA: TGTGCCAGTAGTATGGGGGGAGGGCAGCCCCAGCATTTT. This gives the protein CASSMGGGQPQHF.